This T cell receptor beta chain came from a study of OX40 agonist ivuxolimab in advanced cancers. On the study more broadly: With a range of roughly 20 to 85, age averaged approximately 64 years, and about 80% were male. Prior anti-PD-1, anti-PD-L1 or anti-CTLA-4 therapy was allowed; roughly 40% had some. Regarding the study as a whole: Clonal expansion by week 6 occurred in CD4+ and CD8+ blood T cells (at 0.1 to 3.0 mg/kg).

Turning to this clone: Its antigen is unknown.

Measured with immunoSEQ multiplex PCR; TCRdb has only the in-frame clones, and not every one. The sample has some 100,000 clones, more than 85% seen once. V was pared by 0 bases and J by 3 bases, with 5 bases of the junction left unmatched. The CDR3 sequence is 15 residues long. Germline V lookup: CDR1 SGHRS, CDR2 YFSETQ. Here the sequenced sample was CD4+ or CD8+ T cells sorted from blood, taken in a trial of the OX40 agonist ivuxolimab. This sequence was found in an adult with an advanced solid tumor such as melanoma, head and neck, liver or kidney cancer. The chain employs TRBV5-1 and TRBJ2-5, with TRBD2 identical over 7 bases. CDR3 protein: CASSLGSGKEETQYF. CDR3 DNA: TGCGCCAGCAGCTTGGGAAGCGGGAAGGAAGAGACCCAGTACTTC.